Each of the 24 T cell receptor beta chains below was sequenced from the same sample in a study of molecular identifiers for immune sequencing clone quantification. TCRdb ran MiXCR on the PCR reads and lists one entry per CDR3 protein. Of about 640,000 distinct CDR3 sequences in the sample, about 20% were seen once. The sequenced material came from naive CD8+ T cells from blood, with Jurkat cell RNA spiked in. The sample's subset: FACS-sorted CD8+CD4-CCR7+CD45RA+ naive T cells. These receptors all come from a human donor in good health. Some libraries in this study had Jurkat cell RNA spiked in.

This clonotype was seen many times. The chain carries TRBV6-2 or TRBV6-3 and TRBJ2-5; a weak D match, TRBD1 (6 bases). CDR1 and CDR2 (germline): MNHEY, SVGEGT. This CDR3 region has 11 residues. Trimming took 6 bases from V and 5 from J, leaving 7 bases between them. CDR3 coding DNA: TGTGCCAGCAGGGACAGTGAGACCCAGTACTTC. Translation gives CASRDSETQYF.

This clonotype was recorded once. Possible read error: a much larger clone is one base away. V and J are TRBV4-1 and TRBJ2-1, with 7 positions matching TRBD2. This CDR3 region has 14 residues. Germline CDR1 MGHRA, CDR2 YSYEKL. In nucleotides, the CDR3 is TGCGCCAGCGGCCAGGCGGGGGACCCCAATGAGCAGTTCTTC. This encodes CASGQAGDPNEQFF.

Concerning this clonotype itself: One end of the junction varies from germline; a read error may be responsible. The CDR3 DNA is TGTGCCAGCAGCTTCGGTGTGGACACTGAAACTTTCTTT. Translating it yields CASSFGVDTETFF. The V call is TRBV11-2, the J call TRBJ1-1; D possibly corresponds to TRBD1 (5 bases). The germline gives CDR1 SGHAT, CDR2 FQNNGV. The CDR3 loop spans 13 amino acids.

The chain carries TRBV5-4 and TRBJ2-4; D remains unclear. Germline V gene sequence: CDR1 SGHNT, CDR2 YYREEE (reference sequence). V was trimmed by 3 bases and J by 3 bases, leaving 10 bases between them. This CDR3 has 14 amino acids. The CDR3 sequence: CASSSDRGKNIQYF. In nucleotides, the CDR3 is TGTGCCAGCAGCTCTGACCGCGGCAAAAACATTCAGTACTTC.

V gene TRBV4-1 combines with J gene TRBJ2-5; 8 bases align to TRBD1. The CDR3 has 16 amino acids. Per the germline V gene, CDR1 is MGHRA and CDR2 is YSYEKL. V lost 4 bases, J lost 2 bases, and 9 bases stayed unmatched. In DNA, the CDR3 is TGCGCCAGCAGCCGGGGGGCAGGGGGCGGTCAAGAGACCCAGTACTTC. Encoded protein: CASSRGAGGGQETQYF.

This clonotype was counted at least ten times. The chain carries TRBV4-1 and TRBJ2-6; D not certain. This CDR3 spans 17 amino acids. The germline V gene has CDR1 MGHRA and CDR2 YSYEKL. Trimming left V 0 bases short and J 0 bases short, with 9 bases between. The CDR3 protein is CASSQDSAISGANVLTF. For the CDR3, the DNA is TGCGCCAGCAGCCAAGATTCGGCCATCTCTGGGGCCAACGTCCTGACTTTC.

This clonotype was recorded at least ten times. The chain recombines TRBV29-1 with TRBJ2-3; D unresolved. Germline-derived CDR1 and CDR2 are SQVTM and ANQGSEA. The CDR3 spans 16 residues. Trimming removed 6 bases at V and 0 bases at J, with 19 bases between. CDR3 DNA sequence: TGCAGCGTCCCCTTTATCTACGGTCCTAGCACAGATACGCAGTATTTT. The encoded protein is CSVPFIYGPSTDTQYF.

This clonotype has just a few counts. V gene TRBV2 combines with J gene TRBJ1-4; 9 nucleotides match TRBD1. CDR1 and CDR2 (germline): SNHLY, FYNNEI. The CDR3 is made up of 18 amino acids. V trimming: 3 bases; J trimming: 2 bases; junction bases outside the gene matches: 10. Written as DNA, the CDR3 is TGTGCCAGCAGTGACGTAAAGGGACAGGGTTGGACTAATGAAAAACTGTTTTTT. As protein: CASSDVKGQGWTNEKLFF.

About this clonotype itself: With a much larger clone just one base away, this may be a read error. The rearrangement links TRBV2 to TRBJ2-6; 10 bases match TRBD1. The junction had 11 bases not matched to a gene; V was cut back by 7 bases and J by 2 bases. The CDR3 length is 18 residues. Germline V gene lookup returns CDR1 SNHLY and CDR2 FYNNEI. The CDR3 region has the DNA TGTGCCAGCATTCTCCGGGACAGGGGAAGGGCTGGGGCCAACGTCCTGACTTTC. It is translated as CASILRDRGRAGANVLTF.

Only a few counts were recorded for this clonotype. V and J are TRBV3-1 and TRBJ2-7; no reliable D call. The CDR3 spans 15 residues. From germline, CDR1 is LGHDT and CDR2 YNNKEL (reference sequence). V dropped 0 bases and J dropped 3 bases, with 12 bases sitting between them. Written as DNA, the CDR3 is TGTGCCAGCAGCCAAGAAGTCGCACGACTCTACGAGCAGTACTTC. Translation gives CASSQEVARLYEQYF.

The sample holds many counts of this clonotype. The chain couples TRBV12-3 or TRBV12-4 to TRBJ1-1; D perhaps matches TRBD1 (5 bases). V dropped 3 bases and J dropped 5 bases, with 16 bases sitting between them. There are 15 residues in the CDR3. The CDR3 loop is CASSFRGERGTEAFF. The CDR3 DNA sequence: TGTGCCAGCAGTTTCCGGGGGGAGAGAGGTACTGAAGCTTTCTTT.

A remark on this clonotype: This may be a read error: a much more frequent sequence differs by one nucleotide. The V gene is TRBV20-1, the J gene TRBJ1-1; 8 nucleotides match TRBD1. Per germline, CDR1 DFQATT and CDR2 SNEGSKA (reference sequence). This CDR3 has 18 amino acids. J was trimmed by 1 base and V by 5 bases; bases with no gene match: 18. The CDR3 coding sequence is TGCAGTGCTCATATTACGGACAGGGCCAAAAACCGGAACACTGAAGCTTTCTTT. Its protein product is CSAHITDRAKNRNTEAFF.

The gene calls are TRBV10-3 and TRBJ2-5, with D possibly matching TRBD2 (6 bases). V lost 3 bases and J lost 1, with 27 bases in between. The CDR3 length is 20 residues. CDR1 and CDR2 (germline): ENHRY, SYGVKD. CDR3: CAISDDRLMYPRRGQETQYF. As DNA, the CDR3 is TGTGCCATCAGTGATGACAGACTAATGTACCCAAGGAGGGGCCAAGAGACCCAGTACTTC.

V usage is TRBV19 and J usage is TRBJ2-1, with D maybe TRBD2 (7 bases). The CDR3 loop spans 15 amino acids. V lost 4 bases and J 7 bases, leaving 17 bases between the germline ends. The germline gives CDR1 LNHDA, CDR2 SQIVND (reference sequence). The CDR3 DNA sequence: TGTGCCAGTAGTACGTGGGGGGGCCGTGTAAATGAGCAGTTCTTC. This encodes CASSTWGGRVNEQFF.

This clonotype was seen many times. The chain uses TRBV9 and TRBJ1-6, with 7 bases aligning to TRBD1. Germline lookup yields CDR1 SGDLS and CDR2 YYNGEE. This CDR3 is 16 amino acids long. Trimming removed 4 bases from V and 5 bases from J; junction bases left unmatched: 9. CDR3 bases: TGTGCCAGCAGCTCGACCGGCGGGACAGATAATTCACCCCTCCACTTT. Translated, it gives CASSSTGGTDNSPLHF.

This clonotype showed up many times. Here the CDR3 reads CAWSVRIFEGQYF. The CDR3 bases are TGTGCCTGGAGTGTAAGGATCTTCGAGGGGCAGTACTTC. This chain links TRBV30 with TRBJ2-7; D is possibly TRBD2 (5 bases). Germline V gene sequence: CDR1 GTSNPN, CDR2 SVGIG (reference sequence). Trimming left V 0 bases short and J 9 bases short, with 15 bases between. There are 13 residues in the CDR3.

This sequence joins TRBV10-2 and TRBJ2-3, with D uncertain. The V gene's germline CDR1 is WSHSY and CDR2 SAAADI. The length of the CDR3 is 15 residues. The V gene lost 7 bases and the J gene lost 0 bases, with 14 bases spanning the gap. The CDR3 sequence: CASIRIASSTDTQYF. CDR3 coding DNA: TGCGCCAGCATTCGCATAGCCAGTAGCACAGATACGCAGTATTTT.

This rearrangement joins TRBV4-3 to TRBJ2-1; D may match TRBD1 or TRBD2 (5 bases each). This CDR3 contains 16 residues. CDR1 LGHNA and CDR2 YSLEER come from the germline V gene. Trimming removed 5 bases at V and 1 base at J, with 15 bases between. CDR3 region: CASSTSGTRSYNEQFF. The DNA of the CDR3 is TGCGCCAGCAGCACATCCGGGACCCGATCCTACAATGAGCAGTTCTTC.

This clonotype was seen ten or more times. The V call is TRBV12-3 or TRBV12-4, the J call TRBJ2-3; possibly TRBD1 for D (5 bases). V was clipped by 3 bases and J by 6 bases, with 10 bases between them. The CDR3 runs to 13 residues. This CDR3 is CASSFLSGDTQYF. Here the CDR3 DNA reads TGTGCCAGCAGTTTTCTGTCAGGGGATACGCAGTATTTT.

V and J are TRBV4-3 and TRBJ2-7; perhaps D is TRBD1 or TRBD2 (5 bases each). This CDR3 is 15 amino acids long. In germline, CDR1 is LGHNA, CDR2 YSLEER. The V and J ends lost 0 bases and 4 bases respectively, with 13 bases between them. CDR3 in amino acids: CASSQDRDHLYEQYF. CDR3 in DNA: TGCGCCAGCAGCCAAGATCGGGACCACCTTTACGAGCAGTACTTC.

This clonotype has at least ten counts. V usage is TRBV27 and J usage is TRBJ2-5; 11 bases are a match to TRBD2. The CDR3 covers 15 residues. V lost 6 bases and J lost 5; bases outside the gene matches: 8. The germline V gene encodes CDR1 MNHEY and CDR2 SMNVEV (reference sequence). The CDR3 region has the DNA TGTGCCAGCAGATATAGCGGGGGGGCTTGGGAGACCCAGTACTTC. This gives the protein CASRYSGGAWETQYF.

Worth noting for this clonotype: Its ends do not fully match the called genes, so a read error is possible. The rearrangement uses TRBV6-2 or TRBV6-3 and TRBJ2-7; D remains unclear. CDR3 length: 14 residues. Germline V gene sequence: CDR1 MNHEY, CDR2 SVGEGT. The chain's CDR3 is CASNYYRGAYEQYF. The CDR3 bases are TGTGCCAGCAATTACTACCGTGGGGCCTACGAGCAGTACTTC.

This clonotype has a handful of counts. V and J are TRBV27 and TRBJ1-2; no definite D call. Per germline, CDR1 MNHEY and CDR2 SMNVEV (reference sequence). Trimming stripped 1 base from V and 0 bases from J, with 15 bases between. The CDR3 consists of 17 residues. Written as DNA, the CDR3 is TGTGCCAGCAGTTTATTCGGCGGGCAGATGACTAACTATGGCTACACCTTC. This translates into CASSLFGGQMTNYGYTF.

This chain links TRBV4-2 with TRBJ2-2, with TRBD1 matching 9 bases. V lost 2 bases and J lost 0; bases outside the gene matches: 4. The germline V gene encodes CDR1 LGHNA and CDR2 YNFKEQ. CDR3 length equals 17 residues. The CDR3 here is CASSQLNRGPNTGELFF. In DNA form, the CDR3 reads TGTGCCAGCAGCCAACTAAACAGGGGGCCGAACACCGGGGAGCTGTTTTTT.